The entry that follows covers one TCR beta chain sequence. Clones were sequenced by immunoSEQ multiplex PCR, and TCRdb holds only the in-frame ones, with some missing. The table has about 180,000 clones, over 80% seen once. Those enrolled in Seattle joined during active infection and were followed longitudinally afterward. The CDR3 length is 15 residues. Losses at the gene ends were 0 bases for V and 6 bases for J; bases not matched to a gene: 5. The germline gives CDR1 SGHRS, CDR2 YFSETQ. This record belongs to a study of blood T cell repertoires in COVID-19. This sequence originates from a woman in her 70s with COVID-19, enrolled during active disease. The V call is TRBV5-1, the J call TRBJ2-2; 7 bases match TRBD1. The sample consisted of peripheral blood. The DNA of the CDR3 is TGCGCCAGCAGCTTGGGGGCTCAGGGGGCCGGGGAGCTGTTTTTT. It encodes CASSLGAQGAGELFF.